What follows describes a single TCR beta chain. A read error may produce the germline difference seen at one junction end. The length of the CDR3 is 13 residues. Germline V gene sequence: CDR1 KGHSH, CDR2 LQKENI. Repertoires were generated with immunoSEQ multiplex PCR, while TCRdb's copy carries only in-frame clones and drops some. The sample holds roughly 2.6 million clones, 85% to 95% seen once. The sample is drawn from a study of shared clonotypes between healthy human individuals. The sequence came from a man between 18 and 29 years old in good health. The chain recombines TRBV18 with TRBJ1-2, with D possibly TRBD1 on 5 matching bases. The sequencing sample was made of naive CD4+ T cells sorted from blood. As for subset: CD45RA+ positively selected. CDR3: CASSQTGTYAYTF. The CDR3 DNA is TGTGCCAGCTCTCAAACAGGCACGTATGCCTACACCTTC.